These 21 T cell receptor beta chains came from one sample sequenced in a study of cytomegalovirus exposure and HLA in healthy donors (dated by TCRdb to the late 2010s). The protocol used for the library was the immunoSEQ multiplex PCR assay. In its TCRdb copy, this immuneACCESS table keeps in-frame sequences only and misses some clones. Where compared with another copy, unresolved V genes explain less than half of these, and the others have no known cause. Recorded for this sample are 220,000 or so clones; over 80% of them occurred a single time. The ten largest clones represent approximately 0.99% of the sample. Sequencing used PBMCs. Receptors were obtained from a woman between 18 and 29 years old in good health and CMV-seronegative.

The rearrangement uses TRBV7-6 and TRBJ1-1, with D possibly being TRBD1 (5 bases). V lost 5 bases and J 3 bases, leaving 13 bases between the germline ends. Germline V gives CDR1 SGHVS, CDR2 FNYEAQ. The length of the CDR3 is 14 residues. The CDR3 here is CASSHEGVHTEAFF. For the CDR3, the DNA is TGTGCCAGCAGCCATGAAGGGGTGCACACTGAAGCTTTCTTT. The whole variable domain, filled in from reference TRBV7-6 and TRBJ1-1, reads GAGVSQSPRYKVTKRGQDVALRCDPISGHVSLYWYRQALGQGPEFLTYFNYEAQQDKSGLPNDRFSAERPEGSISTLTIQRTEQRDSAMYRCASSHEGVHTEAFFGQGTRLTVV.

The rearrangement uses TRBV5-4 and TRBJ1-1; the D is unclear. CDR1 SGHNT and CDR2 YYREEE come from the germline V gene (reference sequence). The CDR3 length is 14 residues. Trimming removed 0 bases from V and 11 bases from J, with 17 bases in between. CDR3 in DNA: TGTGCCAGCAGCTTGGAATCCCGTGGTTTGGAGGCTTTCTTT. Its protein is CASSLESRGLEAFF.

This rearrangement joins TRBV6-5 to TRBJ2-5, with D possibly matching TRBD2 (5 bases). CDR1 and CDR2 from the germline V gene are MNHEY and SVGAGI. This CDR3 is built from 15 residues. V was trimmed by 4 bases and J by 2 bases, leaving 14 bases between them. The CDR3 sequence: CASSLLSSGQETQYF. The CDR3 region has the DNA TGTGCCAGCAGTTTACTCTCATCGGGACAAGAGACCCAGTACTTC.

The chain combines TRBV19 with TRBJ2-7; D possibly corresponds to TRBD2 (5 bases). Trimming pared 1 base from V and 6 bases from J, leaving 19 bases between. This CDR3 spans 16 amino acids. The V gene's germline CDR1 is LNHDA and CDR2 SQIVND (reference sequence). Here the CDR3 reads CASSIGTRGLGTEQYF. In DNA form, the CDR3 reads TGTGCCAGTAGTATAGGAACCCGGGGTCTGGGAACCGAGCAGTACTTC.

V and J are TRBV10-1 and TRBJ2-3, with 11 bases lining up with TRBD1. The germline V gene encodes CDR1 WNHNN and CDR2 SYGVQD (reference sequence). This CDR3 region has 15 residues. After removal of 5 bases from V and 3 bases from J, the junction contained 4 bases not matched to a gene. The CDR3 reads CASSTGTGGTDTQYF. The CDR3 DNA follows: TGCGCCAGCAGTACCGGGACAGGGGGGACAGATACGCAGTATTTT.

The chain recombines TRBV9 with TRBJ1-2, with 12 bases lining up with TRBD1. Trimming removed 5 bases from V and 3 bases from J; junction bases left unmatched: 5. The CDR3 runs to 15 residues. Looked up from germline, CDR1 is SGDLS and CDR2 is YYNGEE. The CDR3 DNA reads TGTGCCAGCAGTTCCGGGACAGGGGGCGACTATGGCTACACCTTC. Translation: CASSSGTGGDYGYTF.

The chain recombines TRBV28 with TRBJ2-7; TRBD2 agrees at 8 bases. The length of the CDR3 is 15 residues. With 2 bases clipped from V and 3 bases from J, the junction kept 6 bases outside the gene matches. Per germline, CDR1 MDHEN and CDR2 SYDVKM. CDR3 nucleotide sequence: TGTGCCAGCAGTTTAGCGGGAGGACCCATCTACGAGCAGTACTTC. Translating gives CASSLAGGPIYEQYF. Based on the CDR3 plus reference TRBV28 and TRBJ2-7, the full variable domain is DVKVTQSSRYLVKRTGEKVFLECVQDMDHENMFWYRQDPGLGLRLIYFSYDVKMKEKGDIPEGYSVSREKKERFSLILESASTNQTSMYLCASSLAGGPIYEQYFGPGTRLTVT.

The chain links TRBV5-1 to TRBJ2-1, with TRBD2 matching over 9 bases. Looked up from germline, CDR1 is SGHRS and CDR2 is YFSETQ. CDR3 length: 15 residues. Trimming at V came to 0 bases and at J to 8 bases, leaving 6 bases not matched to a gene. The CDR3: CASSLGVSGSYEQFF. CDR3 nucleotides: TGCGCCAGCAGCTTGGGGGTTAGCGGGAGCTATGAGCAGTTCTTC.

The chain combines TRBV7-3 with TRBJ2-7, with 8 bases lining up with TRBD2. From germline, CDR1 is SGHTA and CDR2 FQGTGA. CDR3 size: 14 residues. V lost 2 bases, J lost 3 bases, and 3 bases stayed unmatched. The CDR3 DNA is TGTGCCAGCAGCTTACTAGCGGGCGGCTACGAGCAGTACTTC. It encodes CASSLLAGGYEQYF.

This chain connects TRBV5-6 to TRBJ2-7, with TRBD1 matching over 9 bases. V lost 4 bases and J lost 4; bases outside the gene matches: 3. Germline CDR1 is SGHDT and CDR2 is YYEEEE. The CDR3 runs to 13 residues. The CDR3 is CASSVDRGYEQYF. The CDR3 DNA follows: TGTGCCAGCAGCGTGGACAGGGGATACGAGCAGTACTTC.

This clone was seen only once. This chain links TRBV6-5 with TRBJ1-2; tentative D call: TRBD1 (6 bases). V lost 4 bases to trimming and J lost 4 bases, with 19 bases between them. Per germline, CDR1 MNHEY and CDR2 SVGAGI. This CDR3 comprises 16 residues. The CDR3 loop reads CASSSPSTGLVYGYTF. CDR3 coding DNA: TGTGCCAGCAGTTCCCCCTCGACAGGCCTGGTCTATGGCTACACCTTC.

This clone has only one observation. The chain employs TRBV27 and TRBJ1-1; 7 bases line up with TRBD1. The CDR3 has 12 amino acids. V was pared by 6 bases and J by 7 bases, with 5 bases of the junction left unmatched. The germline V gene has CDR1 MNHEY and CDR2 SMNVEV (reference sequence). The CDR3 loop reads CASRNRGGEAFF. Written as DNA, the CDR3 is TGTGCCAGCAGAAACAGGGGCGGTGAAGCTTTCTTT.

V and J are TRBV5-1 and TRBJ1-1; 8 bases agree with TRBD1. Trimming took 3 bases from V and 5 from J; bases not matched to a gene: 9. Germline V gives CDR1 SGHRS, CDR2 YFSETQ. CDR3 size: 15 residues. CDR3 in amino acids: CASSSKTGDGTEAFF. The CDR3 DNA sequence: TGCGCCAGCAGCTCAAAGACAGGGGATGGAACTGAAGCTTTCTTT.

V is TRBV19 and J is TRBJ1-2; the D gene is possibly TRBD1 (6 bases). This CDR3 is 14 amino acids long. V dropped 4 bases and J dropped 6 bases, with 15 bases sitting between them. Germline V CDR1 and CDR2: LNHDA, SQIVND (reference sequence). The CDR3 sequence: CASSTPDRSDGYTF. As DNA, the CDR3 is TGTGCCAGTAGTACCCCAGACAGGTCCGATGGCTACACCTTC.

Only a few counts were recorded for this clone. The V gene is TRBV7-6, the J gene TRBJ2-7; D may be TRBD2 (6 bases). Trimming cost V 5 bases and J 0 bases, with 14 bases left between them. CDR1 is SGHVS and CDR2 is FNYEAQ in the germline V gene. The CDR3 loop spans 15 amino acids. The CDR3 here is CASSLHIAVSYEQYF. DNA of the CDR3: TGTGCCAGCAGCCTACACATAGCGGTCTCCTACGAGCAGTACTTC.

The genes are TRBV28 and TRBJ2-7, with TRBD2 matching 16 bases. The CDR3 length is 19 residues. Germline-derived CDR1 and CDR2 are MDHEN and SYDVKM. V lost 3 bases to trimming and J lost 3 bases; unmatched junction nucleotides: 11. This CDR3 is CASSFSWGLAGGPYYEQYF. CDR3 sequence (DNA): TGTGCCAGCAGTTTCAGTTGGGGACTAGCGGGAGGGCCATACTACGAGCAGTACTTC.

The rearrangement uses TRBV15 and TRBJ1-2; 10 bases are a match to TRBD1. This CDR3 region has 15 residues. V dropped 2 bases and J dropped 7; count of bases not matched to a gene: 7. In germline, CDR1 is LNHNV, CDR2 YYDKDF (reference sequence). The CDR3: CATSRPGQGFGGYTF. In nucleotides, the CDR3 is TGTGCCACCAGCAGACCGGGACAGGGGTTTGGTGGCTACACCTTC.

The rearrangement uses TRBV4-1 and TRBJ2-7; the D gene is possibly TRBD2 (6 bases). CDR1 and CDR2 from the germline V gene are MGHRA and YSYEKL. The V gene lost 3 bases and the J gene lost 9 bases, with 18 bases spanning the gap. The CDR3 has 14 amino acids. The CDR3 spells CASSQGSGFTGQYF. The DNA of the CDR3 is TGCGCCAGCAGCCAGGGGAGCGGGTTTACGGGGCAGTACTTC.

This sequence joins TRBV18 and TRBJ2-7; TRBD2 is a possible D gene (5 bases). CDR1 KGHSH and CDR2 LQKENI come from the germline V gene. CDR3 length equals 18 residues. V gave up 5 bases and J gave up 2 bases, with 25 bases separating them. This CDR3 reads CASSATVSQTGMAYEQYF. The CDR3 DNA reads TGTGCCAGCTCAGCCACAGTTTCGCAAACGGGAATGGCCTACGAGCAGTACTTC.

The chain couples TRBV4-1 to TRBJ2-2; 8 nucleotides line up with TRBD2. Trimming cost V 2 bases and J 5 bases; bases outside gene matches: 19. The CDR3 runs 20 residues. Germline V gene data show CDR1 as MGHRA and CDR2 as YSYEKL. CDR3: CASSQPQAGVPPSRTGELFF. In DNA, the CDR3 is TGCGCCAGCAGCCAACCTCAAGCGGGAGTCCCCCCCTCACGGACCGGGGAGCTGTTTTTT.

The CDR3 sequence: CASSIGGTGELFF. DNA of the CDR3: TGTGCCAGTAGTATCGGGGGCACCGGGGAGCTGTTTTTT. The genes are TRBV19 and TRBJ2-2; D is possibly TRBD2 (6 bases). Between the trimmed V and J ends, which lost 3 bases and 4 bases, there was a span of 6 bases. This CDR3 contains 13 residues. The germline V gene has CDR1 LNHDA and CDR2 SQIVND (reference sequence).